The 26 T cell receptor beta chains below all came from one sample that was sequenced in a study of molecular identifiers for immune sequencing clone quantification. TCRdb called the PCR reads again in MiXCR, with one record for every CDR3 protein. The table has about 53,000 distinct CDR3 sequences, roughly a third seen once. The specimen sequenced was naive CD8+ T cells from blood, with Jurkat cell RNA spiked in. Noted subset: FACS-sorted CD8+CD4-CCR7+CD45RA+ naive T cells. The receptors come from a human donor in good health. Some libraries in this study had Jurkat cell RNA spiked in.

V and J are TRBV4-3 and TRBJ2-7, with D possibly matching TRBD1 (6 bases). CDR1 and CDR2 (germline): LGHNA, YSLEER. This CDR3 is 15 amino acids long. The V end lost 0 bases, the J end lost 2 bases, and 11 bases lay between the germline ends. CDR3 sequence reads: CASSQDRWGPYEQYF. The CDR3 nucleotides read TGCGCCAGCAGCCAAGATCGCTGGGGGCCCTACGAGCAGTACTTC.

In regard to this clonotype: A read error may produce the germline difference seen at one junction end. Here the CDR3 reads CASREWLAGELVF. The DNA of the CDR3 is TGTGCCAGCAGAGAATGGTTAGCCGGGGAGCTGGTTTTT. This chain uses TRBV6-1 with TRBJ2-2; TRBD2 is a possible D gene (5 bases). The V gene's germline CDR1 is MNHNS and CDR2 SASEGT. CDR3 length: 13 amino acids.

V is TRBV7-9 and J is TRBJ2-4; D gene uncertain. The CDR3 is 17 residues long. CDR1 and CDR2 (germline): SEHNR, FQNEAQ (reference sequence). Trimming cost V 1 base and J 2 bases, with 15 bases left between them. CDR3 region: CASSLVLGGLSKNIQYF. CDR3 nucleotides: TGTGCCAGCAGCTTAGTTTTGGGTGGTCTTTCCAAAAACATTCAGTACTTC.

There are a few counts of this clonotype. The CDR3 loop is CASSFQGPSYEQYF. The CDR3 DNA reads TGTGCCAGCAGCTTTCAGGGTCCCTCCTACGAGCAGTACTTC. The chain links TRBV27 to TRBJ2-7; tentatively, D is TRBD1 (5 bases). Germline V CDR1 and CDR2: MNHEY, SMNVEV (reference sequence). The V gene lost 6 bases and the J gene lost 0 bases, with 12 bases spanning the gap. This CDR3 contains 14 residues.

In this sample, this clonotype turned up many times. The J gene is TRBJ2-5, the V gene TRBV28; D ambiguous. Germline loops: CDR1 MDHEN, CDR2 SYDVKM. The CDR3 length is 13 residues. Trimming cost V 10 bases and J 2 bases, with 14 bases left between them. CDR3 coding DNA: TGTGCCACCCTCCACCAACTACAAGAGACCCAGTACTTC. It encodes CATLHQLQETQYF. Together with reference TRBV28 and TRBJ2-5, the CDR3 gives the full variable domain: DVKVTQSSRYLVKRTGEKVFLECVQDMDHENMFWYRQDPGLGLRLIYFSYDVKMKEKGDIPEGYSVSREKKERFSLILESASTNQTSMYLCATLHQLQETQYFGPGTRLLVL.

This clonotype was counted ten times or more. The V gene is TRBV7-8, the J gene TRBJ1-5; D is ambiguous. Trimming shortened V by 4 bases and J by 3 bases, and 13 bases separated the two germline ends. Germline V gene sequence: CDR1 SGHVS, CDR2 FQNEAQ. CDR3 length: 15 amino acids. The CDR3 reads CASSSIDGSNQPQHF. CDR3 coding DNA: TGTGCCAGCAGCTCTATTGACGGCTCCAATCAGCCCCAGCATTTT.

This clonotype was picked up a small number of times. The junction and the germline gene differ at one end; a read error may be behind it. Here the CDR3 reads CASSLGPSSSYKEQFF. In DNA form, the CDR3 reads TGTGCCAGCAGCTTGGGCCCAAGTAGCTCCTACAAAGAGCAGTTCTTC. The chain joins TRBV5-6 to TRBJ2-1; D gene unclear. The CDR3 consists of 16 residues. In germline, CDR1 is SGHDT, CDR2 YYEEEE.

V usage is TRBV10-2 and J usage is TRBJ2-5; D gene ambiguous. V gave up 1 base and J gave up 2 bases, with 8 bases separating them. Germline assignment: CDR1 WSHSY and CDR2 SAAADI. This CDR3 spans 14 amino acids. CDR3 residues: CASSELGIQETQYF. The CDR3 nucleotides are TGCGCCAGCAGTGAGTTGGGGATTCAAGAGACCCAGTACTTC.

Comment on this clonotype: One junction end disagrees with the germline gene, perhaps due to a read error. The J gene is TRBJ1-4, the V gene TRBV15; D gene ambiguous. Germline V gene data show CDR1 as LNHNV and CDR2 as YYDKDF (reference sequence). CDR3 length: 12 amino acids. CDR3 residues: CATSRTHKDGIF. The CDR3 DNA sequence: TGTGCCACCAGCAGGACTCATAAGGACGGGATTTTT. The complete variable domain, with remaining parts taken from reference TRBV15 and TRBJ1-4, reads DAMVIQNPRYQVTQFGKPVTLSCSQTLNHNVMYWYQQKSSQAPKLLFHYYDKDFNNEADTPDNFQSRRPNTSFCFLDIRSPGLGDTAMYLCATSRTHKDGIFGSGTQLSVL.

This clonotype was observed at least ten times. This chain connects TRBV29-1 to TRBJ2-4; 11 bases map to TRBD2. Germline assignment: CDR1 SQVTM and CDR2 ANQGSEA. This CDR3 contains 17 residues. V dropped 6 bases and J dropped 0; count of bases not matched to a gene: 10. The CDR3 loop reads CSVLTSGTVVAKNIQYF. CDR3 sequence (DNA): TGCAGCGTCCTGACTAGCGGGACGGTGGTAGCCAAAAACATTCAGTACTTC.

This clonotype was seen more than once but under ten times. The CDR3 bases are TGTGCCAGCAGTCCTGGACTAGCGGGAAAGGAGCAGTACTTC. Translation: CASSPGLAGKEQYF. The chain couples TRBV27 to TRBJ2-7; 12 positions match TRBD2. Germline lookup yields CDR1 MNHEY and CDR2 SMNVEV (reference sequence). This CDR3 has 14 amino acids. With V trimmed by 5 bases and J by 7 bases, 6 bases remained unmatched.

The CDR3 spells CASSLALENTDTQYF. As DNA, the CDR3 is TGTGCCAGCAGCTTAGCGCTCGAAAACACAGATACGCAGTATTTT. The genes are TRBV7-2 and TRBJ2-3; the D is unclear. This CDR3 is built from 15 residues. The germline V gene encodes CDR1 SGHTA and CDR2 FQGNSA. Trimming shortened V by 0 bases and J by 2 bases, and 9 bases separated the two germline ends.

This clonotype is medium-sized by share. The gene calls are TRBV28 and TRBJ2-5, with 8 bases that match TRBD1. CDR1 and CDR2 from the germline V gene are MDHEN and SYDVKM. V gave up 2 bases and J gave up 2 bases; unmatched junction bases: 1. This CDR3 has 14 amino acids. The CDR3 nucleotides read TGTGCCAGCAGTTTAGGGACAGGACAAGAGACCCAGTACTTC. Protein product: CASSLGTGQETQYF. The variable domain in full, with the rest retrieved from reference TRBV28 and TRBJ2-5, is DVKVTQSSRYLVKRTGEKVFLECVQDMDHENMFWYRQDPGLGLRLIYFSYDVKMKEKGDIPEGYSVSREKKERFSLILESASTNQTSMYLCASSLGTGQETQYFGPGTRLLVL.

This clonotype was seen ten or more times. This sequence joins TRBV25-1 and TRBJ2-7; D possibly matches TRBD1 or TRBD2 (5 bases each). Germline assignment: CDR1 MGHDK and CDR2 SYGVNS. The ends were cut back, 5 bases at V and 2 bases at J, with 13 bases in the middle. This CDR3 contains 14 residues. DNA of the CDR3: TGTGCCAGCAGTTACCCGGGACGGCCCTACGAGCAGTACTTC. It yields the protein CASSYPGRPYEQYF.

This chain joins TRBV4-3 and TRBJ1-2; tentatively, D is TRBD1 (5 bases). The germline V gene encodes CDR1 LGHNA and CDR2 YSLEER. This CDR3 is built from 16 residues. The V gene lost 1 base and the J gene lost 3 bases, with 15 bases spanning the gap. CDR3: CASSQVHGRVDYGYTF. CDR3 sequence (DNA): TGCGCCAGCAGCCAAGTTCATGGCAGGGTAGACTATGGCTACACCTTC.

Details on this clonotype: A much bigger clone sits one base away, suggesting this may be a read error. The V call is TRBV9, the J call TRBJ2-2; a possible D gene is TRBD2 (5 bases). The CDR3 sequence is 13 residues long. CDR1 and CDR2 (germline): SGDLS, YYNGEE. CDR3 DNA sequence: TGTCCCAGCAGCGTAGCGCGCACCGGGGAGCTGTTTTTT. This translates into CPSSVARTGELFF. Complete variable domain (other parts from reference TRBV9 and TRBJ2-2): DSGVTQTPKHLITATGQRVTLRCSPRSGDLSVYWYQQSLDQGLQFLIQYYNGEERAKGNILERFSAQQFPDLHSELNLSSLELGDSALYFCPSSVARTGELFFGEGSRLTVL.

This clonotype was counted only a few times. This chain links TRBV20-1 with TRBJ2-3; D is ambiguous. Germline CDR1 is DFQATT and CDR2 is SNEGSKA (reference sequence). This CDR3 is 15 amino acids long. Trimming pared 0 bases from V and 2 bases from J, leaving 12 bases between. CDR3 sequence: CSARDGIGYTDTQYF. For the CDR3, the DNA is TGCAGTGCTAGAGATGGAATAGGATACACAGATACGCAGTATTTT.

A remark on this clonotype: In this CDR3 the conserved last residue, phenylalanine or tryptophan, is missing, so a read error is likely. The V and J genes are TRBV7-8 and TRBJ1-6; TRBD1 is a possible D gene (6 bases). Germline lookup yields CDR1 SGHVS and CDR2 FQNEAQ. The CDR3 has 14 residues. Trimming pared 1 base from V and 10 bases from J, leaving 11 bases between. Here the CDR3 DNA reads TGTGCCAGCAGCTTAGATCAGAGGGGGTCACCCCTCCACTAT. This encodes CASSLDQRGSPLHY.

Many counts were recorded for this clonotype. The chain uses TRBV7-9 and TRBJ2-5; TRBD1 agrees at 7 bases. Losses at the gene ends were 0 bases for V and 0 bases for J; bases not matched to a gene: 13. Germline V gives CDR1 SEHNR, CDR2 FQNEAQ (reference sequence). This CDR3 is built from 19 residues. CDR3 residues: CASSLAYTPGQKYQETQYF. Written as DNA, the CDR3 is TGTGCCAGCAGCTTAGCCTATACTCCGGGACAGAAGTACCAAGAGACCCAGTACTTC.

This clonotype has more than one count but fewer than ten. The rearrangement uses TRBV4-3 and TRBJ2-3; 10 positions match TRBD2. With 7 bases clipped from V and 2 bases from J, the junction kept 6 bases outside the gene matches. CDR1 and CDR2 (germline): LGHNA, YSLEER. This CDR3 is 15 amino acids long. The CDR3 nucleotides are TGCGCCAGCAAATTTCTAGCGGGAGACACAGATACGCAGTATTTT. It yields the protein CASKFLAGDTDTQYF.

This rearrangement joins TRBV27 to TRBJ2-5; D not certain. CDR3 length equals 12 residues. The V and J ends lost 8 bases and 4 bases respectively, with 11 bases between them. In germline, CDR1 is MNHEY, CDR2 SMNVEV (reference sequence). CDR3: CASGTLGETQYF. The DNA of the CDR3 is TGTGCCAGCGGAACGTTAGGAGAGACCCAGTACTTC.

The chain employs TRBV19 and TRBJ1-5; 9 bases agree with TRBD1. The germline gives CDR1 LNHDA, CDR2 SQIVND (reference sequence). V was clipped by 6 bases and J by 6 bases; unmatched bases: 12. The CDR3 loop spans 16 amino acids. CDR3 DNA sequence: TGTGCCAGTAGAGGGTATGGGACAGGGAAATTTCAGCCCCAGCATTTT. Encoded protein: CASRGYGTGKFQPQHF.

This clonotype was recorded at least ten times. The V call is TRBV4-2, the J call TRBJ2-7; D is tentatively TRBD1 or TRBD2 (5 bases each). The germline V gene encodes CDR1 LGHNA and CDR2 YNFKEQ. This CDR3 has 14 residues. V lost 0 bases and J lost 5, with 11 bases in between. DNA of the CDR3: TGTGCCAGCAGCCAAGAGGCCGGGGCTGACGAGCAGTACTTC. It is translated as CASSQEAGADEQYF.

This clonotype was seen repeatedly, ten times or more. The chain uses TRBV28 and TRBJ2-3, with D possibly matching TRBD2 (5 bases). This CDR3 contains 13 residues. Looked up from germline, CDR1 is MDHEN and CDR2 is SYDVKM. The V and J ends lost 3 bases and 5 bases respectively, with 9 bases between them. This chain's CDR3 is CASSLRARDTQYF. The CDR3 nucleotides read TGTGCCAGCAGTTTGCGGGCGAGAGATACGCAGTATTTT.

As for this clonotype: The germline gene is not matched at one end of the junction; a read error may be the cause. This chain uses TRBV4-3 with TRBJ1-4; no reliable D call. CDR1 and CDR2 (germline): LGHNA, YSLEER. The CDR3 is 14 residues long. The CDR3, as DNA: TGCGTCAGCAGCCAAGGACTTGCTAAGGACAAACTGTTTTTT. Its translation: CVSSQGLAKDKLFF.

The chain combines TRBV28 with TRBJ1-4; D unclear. Trimming cost V 2 bases and J 6 bases, with 10 bases left between them. The CDR3 is made up of 14 amino acids. Germline CDR1 is MDHEN and CDR2 is SYDVKM. CDR3 DNA sequence: TGTGCCAGCAGTTTAGCGGGGTACGATGAAAAACTGTTTTTT. Protein product: CASSLAGYDEKLFF.